The source of this T cell receptor beta chain is a study of blood T cell repertoires in COVID-19. Looking at the study overall: Both acute and convalescent COVID-19 samples were obtained from the United States, Italy and Spain. In each case, the material was cDNA or gDNA derived from T cells, B-cell-depleted T cells, or PBMCs.

In the original workflow: Reference gene primer amplification gave nucleated cell count estimates. Some clones are missing from TCRdb's copy, which holds only in-frame ones; the method was immunoSEQ multiplex PCR. The V and J calls and clone size come from that table; D and trimming were worked out from the DNA. The table has under 250,000 clones, about 80% seen once. CDR1 and CDR2 (germline): MNHEY, SVGAGI. The V end was cut by 8 bases, the J end by 9 bases, with 14 bases between. The length of the CDR3 is 13 residues. The sample taken for sequencing was peripheral blood. This receptor was identified in a woman aged 55-69 years with acute or convalescent COVID-19. The chain is built from TRBV6-5 and TRBJ1-6; the D is unclear. In DNA, the CDR3 is TGTGCCAGCCGAGGGAGGTCTAGTTCACCCCTCCACTTT. This translates into CASRGRSSSPLHF.